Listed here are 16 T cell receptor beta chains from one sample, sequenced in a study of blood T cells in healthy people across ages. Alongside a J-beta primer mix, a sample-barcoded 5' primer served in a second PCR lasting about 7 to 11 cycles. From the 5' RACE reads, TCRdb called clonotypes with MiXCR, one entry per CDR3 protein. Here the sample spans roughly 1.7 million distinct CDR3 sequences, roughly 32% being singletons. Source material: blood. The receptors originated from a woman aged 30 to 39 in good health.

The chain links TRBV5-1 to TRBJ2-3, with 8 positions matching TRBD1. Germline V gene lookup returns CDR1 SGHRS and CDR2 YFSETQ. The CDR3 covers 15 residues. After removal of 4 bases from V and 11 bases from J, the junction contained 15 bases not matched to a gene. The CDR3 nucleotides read TGCGCCAGCAGCAAACACTGGACAGGGATCTTAAGGCAGTATTTT. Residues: CASSKHWTGILRQYF.

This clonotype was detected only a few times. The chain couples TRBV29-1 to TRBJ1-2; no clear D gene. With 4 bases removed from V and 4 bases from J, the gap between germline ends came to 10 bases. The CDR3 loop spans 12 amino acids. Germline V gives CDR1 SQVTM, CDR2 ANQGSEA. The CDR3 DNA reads TGCAGCGTTGGAGACATTAGCTATGGCTACACCTTC. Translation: CSVGDISYGYTF.

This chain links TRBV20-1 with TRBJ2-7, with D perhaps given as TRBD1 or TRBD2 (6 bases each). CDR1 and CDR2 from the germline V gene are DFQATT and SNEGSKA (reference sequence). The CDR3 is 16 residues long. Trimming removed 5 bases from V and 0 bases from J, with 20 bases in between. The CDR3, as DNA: TGCAGTGCTCGCCCCCTGGGGGGCCCAAGCTCCTACGAGCAGTACTTC. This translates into CSARPLGGPSSYEQYF.

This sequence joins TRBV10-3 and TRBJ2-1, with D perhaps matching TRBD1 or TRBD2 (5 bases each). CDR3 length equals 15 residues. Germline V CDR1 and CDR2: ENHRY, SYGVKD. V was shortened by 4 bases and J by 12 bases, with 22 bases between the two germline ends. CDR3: CAISGGSLLQSLQFF. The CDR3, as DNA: TGTGCCATCAGTGGGGGGTCCCTGCTTCAGTCCCTGCAGTTCTTC.

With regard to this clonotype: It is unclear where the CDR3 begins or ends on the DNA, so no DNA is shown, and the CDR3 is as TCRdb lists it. Here the CDR3 reads CASSVGGGNTEALF. The rearrangement uses TRBV7-3 and TRBJ1-1; the table's TRBD1 call for D was not verified on the DNA. The CDR3 has 14 amino acids, counting both end residues. Per the germline V gene, CDR1 is SGHTA and CDR2 is FQGTGA.

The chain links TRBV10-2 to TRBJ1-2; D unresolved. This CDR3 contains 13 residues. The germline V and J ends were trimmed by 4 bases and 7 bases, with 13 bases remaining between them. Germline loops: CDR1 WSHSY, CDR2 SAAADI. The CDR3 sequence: CASSVAGSRGYTF. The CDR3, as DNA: TGCGCCAGCAGTGTGGCAGGAAGCCGTGGCTACACCTTC.

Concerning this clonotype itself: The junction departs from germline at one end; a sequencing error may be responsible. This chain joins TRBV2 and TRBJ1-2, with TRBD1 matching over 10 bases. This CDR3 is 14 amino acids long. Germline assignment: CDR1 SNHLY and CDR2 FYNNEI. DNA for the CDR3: TGTGTCAGCAGTGACAGGGGGCGGAACTATGGCTACACCTTC. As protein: CVSSDRGRNYGYTF.

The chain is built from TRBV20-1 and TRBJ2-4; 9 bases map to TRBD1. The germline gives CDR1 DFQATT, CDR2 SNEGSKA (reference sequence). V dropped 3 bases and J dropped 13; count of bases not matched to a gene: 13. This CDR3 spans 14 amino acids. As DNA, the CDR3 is TGCAGTGCTAGCATACAGGGGGCAAAGTCAAAGCAGTACTTC. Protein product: CSASIQGAKSKQYF.

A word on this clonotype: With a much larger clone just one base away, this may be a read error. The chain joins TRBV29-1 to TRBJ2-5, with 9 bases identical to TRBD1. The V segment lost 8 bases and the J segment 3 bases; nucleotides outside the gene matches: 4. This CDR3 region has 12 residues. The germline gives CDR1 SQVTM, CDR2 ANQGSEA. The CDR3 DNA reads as TGCAGCACATGGACAGGGGAAGAGACCCAGTACTTC. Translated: CSTWTGEETQYF.

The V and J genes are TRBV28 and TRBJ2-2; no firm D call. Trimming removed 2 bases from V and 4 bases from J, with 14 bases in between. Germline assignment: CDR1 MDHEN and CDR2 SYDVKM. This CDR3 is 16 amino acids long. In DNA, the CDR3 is TGTGCCAGCAGTTTAAGGGTTATGACTCTCACCGGGGAGCTGTTTTTT. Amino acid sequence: CASSLRVMTLTGELFF.

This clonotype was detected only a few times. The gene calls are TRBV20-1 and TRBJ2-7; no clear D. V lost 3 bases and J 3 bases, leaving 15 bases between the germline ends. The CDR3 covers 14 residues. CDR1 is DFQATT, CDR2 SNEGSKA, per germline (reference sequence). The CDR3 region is CSARAVLGNYEQYF. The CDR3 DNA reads TGCAGTGCTAGGGCTGTCTTAGGGAACTACGAGCAGTACTTC.

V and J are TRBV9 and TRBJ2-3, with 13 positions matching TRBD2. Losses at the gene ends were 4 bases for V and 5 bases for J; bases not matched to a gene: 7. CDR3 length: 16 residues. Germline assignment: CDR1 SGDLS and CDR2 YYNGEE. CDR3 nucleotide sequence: TGTGCCAGCAGCACCCGACTAGCGGGAGGTGTAGATACGCAGTATTTT. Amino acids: CASSTRLAGGVDTQYF.

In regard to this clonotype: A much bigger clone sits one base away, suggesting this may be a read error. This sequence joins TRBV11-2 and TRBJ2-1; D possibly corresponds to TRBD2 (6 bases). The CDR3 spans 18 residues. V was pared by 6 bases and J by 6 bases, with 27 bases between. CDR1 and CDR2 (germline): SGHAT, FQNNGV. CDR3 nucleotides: TGTGCCAGCAGACGAAACCCCAGGCCGTCGGGGACTTGCAATGAGCAGTTCTTC. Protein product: CASRRNPRPSGTCNEQFF. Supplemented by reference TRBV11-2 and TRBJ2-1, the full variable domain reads EAGVAQSPRYKIIEKRQSVAFWCNPISGHATLYWYQQILGQGPKLLIQFQNNGVVDDSQLPKDRFSAERLKGVDSTLKIQPAKLEDSAVYLCASRRNPRPSGTCNEQFFGPGTRLTVL.

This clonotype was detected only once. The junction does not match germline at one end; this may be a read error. CDR3 residues: CGVGDDSPPQYF. In DNA, the CDR3 is TGCGGCGTTGGAGACGACAGTCCCCCGCAGTACTTC. The chain couples TRBV29-1 to TRBJ2-7; the D gene is possibly TRBD1 (5 bases). The CDR3 contains 12 residues. Germline V CDR1 and CDR2: SQVTM, ANQGSEA.

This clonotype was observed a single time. CDR3 coding DNA: TGCGCCAGCAGCCTGGGAATTGCAACTAATGAAAAACTGTTTTTT. This gives the protein CASSLGIATNEKLFF. This chain connects TRBV4-1 to TRBJ1-4; D uncertain. Germline CDR1 and CDR2: MGHRA and YSYEKL. V was trimmed by 4 bases and J by 0 bases, leaving 9 bases between them. There are 15 residues in the CDR3.

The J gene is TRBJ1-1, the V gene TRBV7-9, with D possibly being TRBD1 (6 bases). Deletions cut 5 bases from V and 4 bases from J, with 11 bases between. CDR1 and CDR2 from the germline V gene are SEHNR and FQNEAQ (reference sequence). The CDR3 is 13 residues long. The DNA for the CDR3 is TGTGCCAGCAGCGGAGAGGGGGGCACTGAAGCTTTCTTT. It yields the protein CASSGEGGTEAFF.